These T cell receptor beta chains were read from a single sample in a study of shared clonotypes between healthy human individuals. Some clones are missing from TCRdb's copy, which holds only in-frame ones; the method was immunoSEQ multiplex PCR. This repertoire shows approximately 500,000 clones, 90% to 96% found once; its top ten account for roughly 0.06%. The sample consisted of naive CD4+ T cells sorted from blood. The origin of the receptors is a woman aged 25 to 39 in good health. The CDR3 runs from the conserved cysteine through the conserved F or W. A D gene is named only where the DNA matches it firmly. Expanded clones are given a class, and other clones once, few, many or no size at all.

size: NA
V: TRBV7-3
J: TRBJ2-6
D: NA
CDR3: CASSPQQGVNVLTF
DNA: TGTGCCAGCAGCCCCCAACAGGGAGTCAACGTCCTGACTTTC

size: NA
V: TRBV5-1
J: TRBJ2-7
D: TRBD2
CDR3: CASSPGLAGGGEQYF
DNA: TGCGCCAGCAGCCCAGGACTAGCGGGGGGAGGCGAGCAGTACTTC

size: NA
V: TRBV6-1
J: TRBJ2-7
D: NA
CDR3: CASSVQDSFDGEQYF
DNA: TGTGCCAGCAGTGTCCAGGACAGTTTCGACGGCGAGCAGTACTTC

size: NA
V: TRBV28
J: TRBJ1-2
D: NA
CDR3: CASRGGSDRYYGYTF
DNA: TGTGCCAGCAGGGGGGGATCGGACAGATACTATGGCTACACCTTC

size: NA
V: TRBV5-4
J: TRBJ2-6
D: NA
CDR3: CASRGSGANVLTF
DNA: TGTGCCAGCCGCGGGTCTGGGGCCAACGTCCTGACTTTC

size: NA
V: TRBV7-6
J: TRBJ1-3
D: TRBD1
CDR3: CASSVRQGGSSSGNTIYF
DNA: TGTGCCAGCAGCGTAAGACAGGGAGGCTCGAGCTCTGGAAACACCATATATTTT

size: NA
V: TRBV2
J: TRBJ2-5
D: NA
CDR3: CASRLGGTQYF
DNA: TGTGCCAGCAGGCTGGGGGGGACCCAGTACTTC

size: NA
V: TRBV5-4
J: TRBJ2-5
D: NA
CDR3: CASSRWTSTQETQYF
DNA: TGTGCCAGCAGCCGATGGACATCGACCCAAGAGACCCAGTACTTC

size: NA
V: TRBV2
J: TRBJ1-5
D: TRBD1
CDR3: CASGTGINQPQHF
DNA: TGTGCCAGCGGGACAGGGATTAATCAGCCCCAGCATTTT

size: NA
V: TRBV28
J: TRBJ2-7
D: NA
CDR3: CASSLDQRIQQYF
DNA: TGTGCCAGCAGTTTGGACCAACGCATTCAGCAGTACTTC

size: NA
V: TRBV7-9
J: TRBJ2-3
D: TRBD2
CDR3: CATPVGLSSTDTQYF
DNA: TGTGCTACACCGGTGGGACTATCTAGCACAGATACGCAGTATTTT

size: NA
V: TRBV19
J: TRBJ2-5
D: TRBD2
CDR3: CASSRKTSGRGETQYF
DNA: TGTGCCAGTAGTAGGAAGACTAGCGGGAGGGGGGAGACCCAGTACTTC

size: NA
V: TRBV18
J: TRBJ1-1
D: TRBD1
CDR3: CASSPDREAFF
DNA: TGTGCCAGCTCACCGGACAGGGAAGCTTTCTTT

size: NA
V: TRBV19
J: TRBJ1-1
D: NA
CDR3: CASSPRLENTEAFF
DNA: TGTGCCAGTAGTCCCCGACTGGAGAACACTGAAGCTTTCTTT

size: NA
V: TRBV2
J: TRBJ2-7
D: NA
CDR3: CASSEAGRTDEQYF
DNA: TGTGCCAGCAGTGAAGCGGGCCGTACGGACGAGCAGTACTTC

size: few
V: TRBV10-2
J: TRBJ1-5
D: NA
CDR3: CASSESGLPQHF
DNA: TGCGCCAGCAGTGAGTCCGGGCTGCCCCAGCATTTT

size: NA
V: TRBV5-1
J: TRBJ2-2
D: TRBD2
CDR3: CASSGSGSLTGELFF
DNA: TGCGCCAGCTCTGGGAGCGGGAGTTTGACCGGGGAGCTGTTTTTT

size: NA
V: TRBV5-4
J: TRBJ2-7
D: TRBD2
CDR3: CASSHGTISSYEQYF
DNA: TGTGCCAGCAGCCACGGGACTATCAGCTCCTACGAGCAGTACTTC

size: NA
V: TRBV28
J: TRBJ2-7
D: TRBD2
CDR3: CASSSLAGVGYEQYF
DNA: TGTGCCAGCAGTTCATTAGCGGGAGTGGGGTACGAGCAGTACTTC

size: NA
V: TRBV7-8
J: TRBJ2-5
D: NA
CDR3: CASSLVEEDQYF
DNA: TGTGCCAGCAGCTTAGTTGAGGAGGACCAGTACTTC

size: NA
V: TRBV6-5
J: TRBJ1-3
D: NA
CDR3: CASSYIGEVSGNTIYF
DNA: TGTGCCAGCAGTTACATAGGAGAGGTCTCTGGAAACACCATATATTTT

size: NA
V: TRBV9
J: TRBJ2-6
D: NA
CDR3: CASSGVDSGANVLTF
DNA: TGTGCCAGCAGCGGGGTAGACTCTGGGGCCAACGTCCTGACTTTC

size: NA
V: TRBV28
J: TRBJ2-6
D: TRBD1
CDR3: CASSRTGVGANVLTF
DNA: TGTGCCAGCAGCAGAACAGGGGTCGGGGCCAACGTCCTGACTTTC

size: NA
V: TRBV25-1
J: TRBJ2-1
D: NA
CDR3: CASSEPGAYNEQFF
DNA: TGTGCCAGCAGTGAACCCGGGGCTTACAATGAGCAGTTCTTC

size: NA
V: TRBV4-2
J: TRBJ1-4
D: NA
CDR3: CASSPPGVSNEKLFF
DNA: TGTGCCAGCAGCCCTCCAGGGGTGTCTAATGAAAAACTGTTTTTT

size: NA
V: TRBV6-1
J: TRBJ1-5
D: NA
CDR3: CASMAGDYSNQPQHF
DNA: TGTGCCAGCATGGCGGGGGATTATAGCAATCAGCCCCAGCATTTT

size: NA
V: TRBV4-1
J: TRBJ1-4
D: TRBD1
CDR3: CASSQDGTGGGEKLFF
DNA: TGCGCCAGCAGCCAAGATGGGACAGGGGGGGGTGAAAAACTGTTTTTT

size: NA
V: TRBV20-1
J: TRBJ2-7
D: NA
CDR3: CSASEQYF
DNA: TGCAGTGCAAGCGAGCAGTACTTC

size: NA
V: TRBV5-4
J: TRBJ1-4
D: NA
CDR3: CASSLGGGAFQINEKLFF
DNA: TGTGCCAGCAGCTTGGGCGGGGGTGCATTTCAAATTAATGAAAAACTGTTTTTT

size: NA
V: TRBV27
J: TRBJ1-2
D: NA
CDR3: CASRGDSINYGYTF
DNA: TGTGCCAGCAGGGGAGACAGTATTAACTATGGCTACACCTTC

size: NA
V: TRBV11-2
J: TRBJ2-3
D: TRBD2
CDR3: CASSSPTSGRAKGTDTQYF
DNA: TGTGCCAGCAGCTCCCCGACTAGCGGGAGGGCCAAGGGCACAGATACGCAGTATTTT

size: NA
V: TRBV19
J: TRBJ2-1
D: NA
CDR3: CASSIDWSSYNEQFF
DNA: TGTGCCAGTAGTATAGACTGGAGCTCCTACAATGAGCAGTTCTTC

size: NA
V: TRBV9
J: TRBJ1-5
D: NA
CDR3: CARLEENSNQPQHF
DNA: TGTGCCAGGCTGGAGGAAAATAGCAATCAGCCCCAGCATTTT

size: once
V: TRBV4-1
J: TRBJ2-7
D: NA
CDR3: CASSPYKGPSSLGYEQYF
DNA: TGCGCCAGCAGCCCCTACAAGGGTCCATCCAGTTTGGGTTACGAGCAGTACTTC

size: NA
V: TRBV28
J: TRBJ1-4
D: NA
CDR3: CASSPLVGKLFF
DNA: TGTGCCAGCAGCCCCCTGGTTGGAAAACTGTTTTTT

size: NA
V: TRBV18
J: TRBJ2-7
D: NA
CDR3: CASSPGYEQYF
DNA: TGTGCCAGCTCCCCCGGGTACGAGCAGTACTTC

size: NA
V: TRBV19
J: TRBJ2-1
D: NA
CDR3: CASTLQLAGHNEQFF
DNA: TGTGCCAGTACCCTCCAATTGGCTGGTCACAATGAGCAGTTCTTC

size: NA
V: TRBV6-6
J: TRBJ1-6
D: NA
CDR3: CASTHEGGSDSPLHF
DNA: TGTGCCAGCACCCACGAGGGGGGATCGGATTCACCCCTCCACTTT

size: NA
V: TRBV7-3
J: TRBJ1-1
D: NA
CDR3: CASSFAEDTEAFF
DNA: TGTGCCAGCAGTTTCGCTGAGGACACTGAAGCTTTCTTT

size: NA
V: TRBV11-2
J: TRBJ2-7
D: TRBD1
CDR3: CASSTTGALDEQYF
DNA: TGTGCCAGCAGCACCACAGGGGCCTTGGACGAGCAGTACTTC

size: NA
V: TRBV5-6
J: TRBJ1-6
D: TRBD1
CDR3: CASSLTSGTGRWNSPLHF
DNA: TGTGCCAGCAGCCTAACCTCCGGGACAGGGCGTTGGAATTCACCCCTCCACTTT

size: NA
V: TRBV15
J: TRBJ2-7
D: NA
CDR3: CATSRDFSALTISYEQYF
DNA: TGTGCCACCAGCAGAGATTTTTCGGCCCTTACCATCTCCTACGAGCAGTACTTC

size: once
V: TRBV18
J: TRBJ2-7
D: TRBD1
CDR3: CASSPTGGTREQYF
DNA: TGTGCCAGCTCACCAACAGGGGGAACACGAGAGCAGTACTTC

size: NA
V: TRBV5-1
J: TRBJ1-5
D: NA
CDR3: CASSLGDGRWPQHF
DNA: TGCGCCAGCAGCTTGGGGGACGGTCGTTGGCCCCAGCATTTT

size: NA
V: TRBV10-2
J: TRBJ1-4
D: NA
CDR3: CASSDPYSATNEKLFF
DNA: TGCGCCAGCAGTGACCCTTACAGTGCAACTAATGAAAAACTGTTTTTT

size: NA
V: TRBV10-1
J: TRBJ2-3
D: TRBD2
CDR3: CASSESPAGGQDTQYF
DNA: TGCGCCAGCAGTGAGTCGCCGGCGGGAGGCCAAGATACGCAGTATTTT

size: NA
V: TRBV27
J: TRBJ2-3
D: TRBD2
CDR3: CASSSAGTSGTYTDTQYF
DNA: TGTGCCAGCAGTTCCGCCGGGACTAGCGGGACATACACAGATACGCAGTATTTT

size: NA
V: TRBV6-5
J: TRBJ1-5
D: NA
CDR3: CASSYPRTDPNQPQHF
DNA: TGTGCCAGCAGTTACCCCCGGACAGACCCCAATCAGCCCCAGCATTTT

size: NA
V: TRBV4-1
J: TRBJ1-5
D: TRBD1
CDR3: CASSRQTGGLQPQHF
DNA: TGCGCCAGCAGCCGACAGACAGGGGGACTTCAGCCCCAGCATTTT

size: NA
V: TRBV11-1
J: TRBJ2-7
D: NA
CDR3: CASSLLGEQYF
DNA: TGTGCCAGCAGCTTGTTAGGCGAGCAGTACTTC

size: NA
V: TRBV18
J: TRBJ1-1
D: NA
CDR3: CASSPGPFSEAFF
DNA: TGTGCCAGCTCACCCGGACCTTTCTCTGAAGCTTTCTTT

size: NA
V: TRBV6-6
J: TRBJ1-2
D: TRBD1
CDR3: CASSTGTGNYGYTF
DNA: TGTGCCAGCAGTACCGGGACAGGGAACTATGGCTACACCTTC

size: once
V: TRBV27
J: TRBJ2-7
D: TRBD2
CDR3: CASSFGGTSGKNEQYF
DNA: TGTGCCAGCAGTTTCGGCGGGACTAGCGGGAAGAACGAGCAGTACTTC

size: once
V: TRBV28
J: TRBJ1-4
D: TRBD1
CDR3: CASSFGTGTNEKLFF
DNA: TGTGCCAGCAGTTTCGGGACAGGAACTAATGAAAAACTGTTTTTT

size: NA
V: TRBV18
J: TRBJ1-4
D: NA
CDR3: CASSPRLENEKLFF
DNA: TGTGCCAGCTCCCCTCGTCTAGAGAATGAAAAACTGTTTTTT

size: NA
V: TRBV7-9
J: TRBJ1-1
D: NA
CDR3: CASSLGGQVNTEAFF
DNA: TGTGCCAGCAGCTTAGGGGGGCAGGTGAACACTGAAGCTTTCTTT

size: once
V: TRBV5-1
J: TRBJ2-7
D: NA
CDR3: CASSRDNRDDEQYF
DNA: TGCGCCAGCAGCCGTGACAACCGGGACGACGAGCAGTACTTC

size: NA
V: TRBV28
J: TRBJ1-1
D: TRBD1
CDR3: CASTSQQGTNTEAFF
DNA: TGTGCCAGCACCTCTCAACAGGGGACCAACACTGAAGCTTTCTTT

size: NA
V: TRBV10-3
J: TRBJ2-7
D: NA
CDR3: CAIRLGGGAPYEQYF
DNA: TGTGCCATCAGGCTGGGCGGGGGCGCCCCCTACGAGCAGTACTTC

size: NA
V: TRBV4-2
J: TRBJ2-3
D: TRBD1
CDR3: CASSRGQGTDTQYF
DNA: TGTGCCAGCAGCCGCGGACAGGGCACAGATACGCAGTATTTT